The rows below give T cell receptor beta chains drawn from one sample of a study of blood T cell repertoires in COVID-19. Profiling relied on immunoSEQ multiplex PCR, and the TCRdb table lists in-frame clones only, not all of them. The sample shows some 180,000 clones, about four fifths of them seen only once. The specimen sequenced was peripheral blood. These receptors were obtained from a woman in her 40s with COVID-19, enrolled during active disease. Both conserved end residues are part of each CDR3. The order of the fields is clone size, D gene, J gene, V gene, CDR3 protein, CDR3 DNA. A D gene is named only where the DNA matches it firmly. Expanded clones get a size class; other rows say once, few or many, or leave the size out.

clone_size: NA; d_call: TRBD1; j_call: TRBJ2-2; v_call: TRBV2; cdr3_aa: CASRDRGIGGELFF; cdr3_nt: TGTGCCAGCAGGGACAGGGGGATCGGCGGGGAGCTGTTTTTT
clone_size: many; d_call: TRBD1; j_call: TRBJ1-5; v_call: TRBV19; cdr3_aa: CASSTQGQGGQPQHF; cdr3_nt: TGTGCCAGTAGTACGCAGGGACAGGGGGGTCAGCCCCAGCATTTT
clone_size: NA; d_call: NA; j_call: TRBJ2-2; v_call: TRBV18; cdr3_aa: CASSPTHYGMDSNTGELFF; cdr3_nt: TGTGCCAGCTCACCAACTCATTATGGGATGGACAGCAACACCGGGGAGCTGTTTTTT
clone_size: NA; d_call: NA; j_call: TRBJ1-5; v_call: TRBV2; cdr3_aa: CASSQGNQPQHF; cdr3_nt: TGTGCCAGCAGTCAGGGAAATCAGCCCCAGCATTTT
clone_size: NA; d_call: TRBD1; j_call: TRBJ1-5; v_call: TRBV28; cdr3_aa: CASSATGGGQPQHF; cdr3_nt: TGTGCCAGCAGTGCAACAGGGGGTGGACAGCCCCAGCATTTT
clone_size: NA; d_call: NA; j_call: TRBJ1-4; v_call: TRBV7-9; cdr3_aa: CASSSPGANEKLFF; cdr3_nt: TGTGCCAGCAGTTCACCGGGAGCTAATGAAAAACTGTTTTTT
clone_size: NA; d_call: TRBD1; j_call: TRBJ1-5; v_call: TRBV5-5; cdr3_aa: CASSLGTGVNNQPQHF; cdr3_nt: TGTGCCAGCAGCTTGGGGACAGGAGTGAACAATCAGCCCCAGCATTTT
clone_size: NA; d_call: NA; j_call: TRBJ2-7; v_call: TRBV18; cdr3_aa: CASSPDRNEQYF; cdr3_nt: TGTGCCAGCTCACCGGACAGAAACGAGCAGTACTTC
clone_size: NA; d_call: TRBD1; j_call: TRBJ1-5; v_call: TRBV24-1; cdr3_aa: CATSPRDRGDQPQHF; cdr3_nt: TGTGCCACCAGCCCCAGGGACAGGGGCGATCAGCCCCAGCATTTT
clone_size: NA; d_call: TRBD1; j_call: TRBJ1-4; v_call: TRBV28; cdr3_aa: CASSGPGTGVEKLFF; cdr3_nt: TGTGCCAGCAGTGGTCCCGGGACAGGCGTTGAAAAACTGTTTTTT
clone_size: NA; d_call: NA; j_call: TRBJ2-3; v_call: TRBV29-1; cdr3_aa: CSVDSGHSAADTQYF; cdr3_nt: TGCAGCGTTGACTCCGGACACTCCGCAGCAGATACGCAGTATTTT
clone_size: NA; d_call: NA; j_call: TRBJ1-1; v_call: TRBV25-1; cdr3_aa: CASRTAGDRTEAFF; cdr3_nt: TGTGCCAGCAGAACAGCGGGGGATCGCACTGAAGCTTTCTTT
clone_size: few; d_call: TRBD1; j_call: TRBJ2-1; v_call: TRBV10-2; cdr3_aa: CASSESAGQAYNEQFF; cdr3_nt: TGCGCCAGCAGTGAGTCGGCGGGACAGGCCTACAATGAGCAGTTCTTC
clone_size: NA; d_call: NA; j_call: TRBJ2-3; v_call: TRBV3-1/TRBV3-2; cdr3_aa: CASSHREGTDTQYF; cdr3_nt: TGTGCCAGCAGCCACAGGGAGGGCACAGATACGCAGTATTTT
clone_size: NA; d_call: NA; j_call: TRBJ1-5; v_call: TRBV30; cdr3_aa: CAWSPISSNQPQHF; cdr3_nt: TGTGCCTGGAGCCCCATTTCTAGCAATCAGCCCCAGCATTTT
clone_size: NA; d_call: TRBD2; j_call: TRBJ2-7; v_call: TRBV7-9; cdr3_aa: CASSPLLGLAGGPYEQYF; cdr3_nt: TGTGCCAGCAGCCCCTTGCTGGGACTAGCGGGAGGACCCTACGAGCAGTACTTC
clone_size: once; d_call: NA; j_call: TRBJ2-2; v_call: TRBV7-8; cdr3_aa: CASSLGVGGRQAGELFF; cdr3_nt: TGTGCCAGCAGCTTAGGAGTGGGAGGACGGCAGGCCGGGGAGCTGTTTTTT
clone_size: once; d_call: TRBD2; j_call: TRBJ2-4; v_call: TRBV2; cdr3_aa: CASRDKAGMGVIQYF; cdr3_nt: TGTGCCAGCAGGGACAAAGCGGGAATGGGGGTCATTCAGTACTTC
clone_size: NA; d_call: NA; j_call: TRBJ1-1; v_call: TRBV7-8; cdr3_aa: CASSFRTENTEAFF; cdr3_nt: TGTGCCAGCAGCTTTAGGACAGAGAACACTGAAGCTTTCTTT
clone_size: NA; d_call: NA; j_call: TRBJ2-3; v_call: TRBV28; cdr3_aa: CASSFAPGDTDTQYF; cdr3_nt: TGTGCCAGCAGTTTCGCTCCGGGGGACACAGATACGCAGTATTTT
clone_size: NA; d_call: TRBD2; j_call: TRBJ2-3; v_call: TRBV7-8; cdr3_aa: CASSMGLAGGISTDTQYF; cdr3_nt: TGTGCCAGCAGTATGGGACTAGCGGGAGGGATTAGCACAGATACGCAGTATTTT
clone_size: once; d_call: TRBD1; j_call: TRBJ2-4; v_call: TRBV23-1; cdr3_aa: CASSHRDRVNRYF; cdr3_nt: TGCGCCAGCAGTCATCGCGACAGGGTAAATCGGTACTTC
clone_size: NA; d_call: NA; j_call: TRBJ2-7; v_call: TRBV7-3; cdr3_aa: CASSLGAGSSYEQYF; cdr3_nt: TGTGCCAGCAGCCTAGGGGCGGGAAGCTCCTACGAGCAGTACTTC
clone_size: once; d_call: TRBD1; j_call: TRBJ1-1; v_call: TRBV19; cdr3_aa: CASSIDWGQANEAFF; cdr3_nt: TGTGCCAGTAGTATAGATTGGGGACAGGCCAATGAAGCTTTCTTT
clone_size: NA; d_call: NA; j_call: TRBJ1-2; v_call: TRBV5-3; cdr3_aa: CARSASVGYGYTF; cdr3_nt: TGTGCCAGAAGCGCATCAGTTGGCTATGGCTACACCTTC
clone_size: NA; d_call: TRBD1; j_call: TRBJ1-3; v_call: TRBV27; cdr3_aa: CASRGDSGSGNTIYF; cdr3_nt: TGTGCCAGCAGGGGGGACAGTGGCTCTGGAAACACCATATATTTT
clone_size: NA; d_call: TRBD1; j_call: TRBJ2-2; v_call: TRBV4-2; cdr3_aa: CASSRDRGTSELFF; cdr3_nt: TGTGCCAGCAGCCGAGACAGGGGCACATCGGAGCTGTTTTTT
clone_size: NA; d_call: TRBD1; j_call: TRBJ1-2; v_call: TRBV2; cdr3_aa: CASSHKTGYGYTF; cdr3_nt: TGTGCCAGCAGTCATAAGACAGGGTATGGCTACACCTTC
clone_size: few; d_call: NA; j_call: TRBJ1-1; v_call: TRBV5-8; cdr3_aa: CASSVDWGRDTEAFF; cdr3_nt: TGTGCCAGCAGCGTGGACTGGGGGCGCGACACTGAAGCTTTCTTT
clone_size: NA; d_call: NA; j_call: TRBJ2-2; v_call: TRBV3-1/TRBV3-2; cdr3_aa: CASSQGRGTGELFF; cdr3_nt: TGTGCCAGCAGCCAGGGTAGAGGCACCGGGGAGCTGTTTTTT
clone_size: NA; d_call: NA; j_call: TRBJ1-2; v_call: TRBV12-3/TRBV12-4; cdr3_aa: CASTNGRSHTF; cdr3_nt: TGTGCCAGCACCAACGGGAGGAGCCACACCTTC
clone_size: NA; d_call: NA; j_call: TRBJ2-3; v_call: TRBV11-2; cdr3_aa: CASSLDSLLTDTQYF; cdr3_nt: TGTGCCAGCAGCTTAGATAGTCTACTCACAGATACGCAGTATTTT
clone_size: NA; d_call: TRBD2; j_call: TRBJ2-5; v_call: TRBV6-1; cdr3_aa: CASSEAGLAGETQYF; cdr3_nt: TGTGCCAGCAGTGAAGCGGGACTAGCTGGAGAGACCCAGTACTTC
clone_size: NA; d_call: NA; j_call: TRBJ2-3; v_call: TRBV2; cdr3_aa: CASGPLGERMADTQYF; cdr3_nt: TGTGCCAGCGGACCCCTAGGTGAGCGGATGGCAGATACGCAGTATTTT
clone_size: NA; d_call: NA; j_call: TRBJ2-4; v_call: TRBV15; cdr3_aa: CATSPEGGLAKNIQYF; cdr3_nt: TGTGCCACCAGCCCCGAGGGCGGCCTAGCCAAAAACATTCAGTACTTC
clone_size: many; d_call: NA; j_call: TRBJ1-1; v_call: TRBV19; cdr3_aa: CASNPQGSNTEAFF; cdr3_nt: TGTGCCAGTAACCCTCAGGGGTCGAACACTGAAGCTTTCTTT
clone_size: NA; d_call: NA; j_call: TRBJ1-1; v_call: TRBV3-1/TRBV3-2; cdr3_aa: CASSQGWGPEDTEAFF; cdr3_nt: TGTGCCAGCAGCCAAGGTTGGGGGCCTGAGGACACTGAAGCTTTCTTT
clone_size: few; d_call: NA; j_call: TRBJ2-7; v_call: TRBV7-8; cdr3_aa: CASSLDAGVASYEQYF; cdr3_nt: TGTGCCAGCAGCTTAGATGCTGGAGTGGCCTCCTACGAGCAGTACTTC
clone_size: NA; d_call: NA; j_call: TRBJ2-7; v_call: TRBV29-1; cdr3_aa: CSVTDSYEQYF; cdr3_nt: TGCAGCGTTACCGACAGCTACGAGCAGTACTTC
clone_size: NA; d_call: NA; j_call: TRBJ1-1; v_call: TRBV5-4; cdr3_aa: CASSQRGGIIAEAFF; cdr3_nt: TGTGCCAGCAGCCAAAGGGGGGGGATCATCGCTGAAGCTTTCTTT
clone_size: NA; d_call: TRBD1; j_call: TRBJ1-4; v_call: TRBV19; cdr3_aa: CASSIGRGRGEKLFF; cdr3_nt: TGTGCCAGTAGTATAGGTAGGGGGCGAGGTGAAAAACTGTTTTTT
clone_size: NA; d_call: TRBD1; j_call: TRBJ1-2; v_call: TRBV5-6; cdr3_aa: CASSVGQGWGYTF; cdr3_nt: TGTGCCAGCAGCGTTGGACAGGGTTGGGGCTACACCTTC
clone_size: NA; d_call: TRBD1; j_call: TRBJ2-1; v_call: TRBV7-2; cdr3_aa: CASSSPGQGNEQFF; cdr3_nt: TGTGCCAGCAGCTCTCCGGGACAGGGTAATGAGCAGTTCTTC
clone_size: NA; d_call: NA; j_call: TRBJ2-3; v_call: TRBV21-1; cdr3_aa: CASSPCPGWDTSTDTQYF; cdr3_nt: TGTGCCAGCAGCCCTTGCCCAGGCTGGGACACTAGCACAGATACGCAGTATTTT
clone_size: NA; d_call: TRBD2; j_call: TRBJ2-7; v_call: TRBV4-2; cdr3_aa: CASSQDWAGGWYEQYF; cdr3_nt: TGTGCCAGCAGCCAAGATTGGGCGGGAGGGTGGTACGAGCAGTACTTC
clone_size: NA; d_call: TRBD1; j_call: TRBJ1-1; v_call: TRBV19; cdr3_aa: CASSGTDLMNTEAFF; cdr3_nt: TGTGCCAGTAGTGGGACAGACTTGATGAACACTGAAGCTTTCTTT
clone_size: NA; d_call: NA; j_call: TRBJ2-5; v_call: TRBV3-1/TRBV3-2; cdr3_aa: CASSAGAGGLLQTQYF; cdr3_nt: TGTGCCAGCAGCGCGGGGGCAGGCGGTCTTTTGCAGACCCAGTACTTC
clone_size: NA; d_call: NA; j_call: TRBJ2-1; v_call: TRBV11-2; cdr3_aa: CASSPHAGSNEQFF; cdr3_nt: TGTGCCAGCAGCCCCCACGCCGGTTCCAATGAGCAGTTCTTC
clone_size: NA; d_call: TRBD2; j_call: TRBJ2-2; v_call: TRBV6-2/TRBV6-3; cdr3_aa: CASSHRGLAGANTGELFF; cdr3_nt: TGTGCCAGCAGTCATAGAGGACTAGCGGGAGCGAACACCGGGGAGCTGTTTTTT
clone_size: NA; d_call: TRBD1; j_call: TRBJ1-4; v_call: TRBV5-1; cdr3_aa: CASSLAAGGNEKLFF; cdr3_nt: TGCGCCAGCAGCTTGGCGGCAGGGGGAAATGAAAAACTGTTTTTT
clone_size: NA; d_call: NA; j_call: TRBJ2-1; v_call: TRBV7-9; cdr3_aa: CASSFGGTYNEQFF; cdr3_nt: TGTGCCAGCAGCTTTGGTGGGACATACAATGAGCAGTTCTTC
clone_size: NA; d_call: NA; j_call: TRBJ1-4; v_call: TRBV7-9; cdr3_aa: CASSLVQEKLFF; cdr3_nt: TGTGCCAGCAGCTTAGTTCAGGAAAAACTGTTTTTT
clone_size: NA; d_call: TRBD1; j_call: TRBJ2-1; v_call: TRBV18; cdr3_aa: CASSPGTDSKNEQFF; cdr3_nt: TGTGCCAGCTCACCAGGGACAGATAGCAAAAATGAGCAGTTCTTC
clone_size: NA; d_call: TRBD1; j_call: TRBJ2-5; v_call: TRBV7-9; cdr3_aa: CASSLRTGQETQYF; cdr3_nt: TGTGCCAGCAGCCTCCGGACAGGACAAGAGACCCAGTACTTC
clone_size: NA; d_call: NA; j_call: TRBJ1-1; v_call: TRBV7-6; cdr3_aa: CASKDGHKAFF; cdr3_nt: TGTGCCAGCAAAGACGGACATAAAGCTTTCTTT
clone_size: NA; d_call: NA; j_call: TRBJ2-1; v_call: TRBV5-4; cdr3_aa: CASSLRGSSYNEQFF; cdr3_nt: TGTGCCAGCAGCTTGAGGGGATCATCCTACAATGAGCAGTTCTTC